The 27 T cell receptor beta chains in this list originate from one sample, sequenced in a study of glioma-infiltrating T cells after dendritic cell vaccination. Profiled with immunoSEQ multiplex PCR; TCRdb holds only in-frame clones, not every one. The repertoire has over 80,000 clones, roughly 90% of them found once; the top ten carry approximately 3.2%. This specimen consisted of blood, obtained before dendritic cell vaccination. Source of these receptors: a human donor with glioblastoma.

The chain is built from TRBV7-8 and TRBJ2-7, with 9 positions matching TRBD1. CDR1 SGHVS and CDR2 FQNEAQ come from the germline V gene. The CDR3 contains 16 residues. With V trimmed by 5 bases and J by 1 base, 9 bases remained unmatched. CDR3 sequence (DNA): TGTGCCAGCAGCCCCTCCAGGACAGGGGCTTCCTACGAGCAGTACTTC. It is translated as CASSPSRTGASYEQYF.

The table lists this clone with a few counts. The same CDR3 arises from other DNA sequences in this sample as well. The chain carries TRBV5-4 and TRBJ1-2, with a tentative D call TRBD1 (6 bases). The germline V and J ends were trimmed by 4 bases and 0 bases, with 10 bases remaining between them. Germline loops: CDR1 SGHNT, CDR2 YYREEE (reference sequence). The CDR3 is made up of 14 amino acids. The CDR3 reads CASSLQGTNYGYTF. The CDR3 DNA follows: TGTGCCAGCAGCCTACAGGGAACTAACTATGGCTACACCTTC.

J is TRBJ2-7 and V is TRBV10-2; 10 nucleotides align to TRBD2. Germline CDR1 WSHSY, CDR2 SAAADI. V gave up 4 bases and J gave up 3 bases; unmatched junction bases: 6. The CDR3 spans 15 residues. The CDR3 reads CASSGTSGESYEQYF. CDR3 DNA: TGCGCCAGCAGTGGTACTAGCGGGGAAAGCTACGAGCAGTACTTC.

This chain joins TRBV27 and TRBJ2-1; 8 bases align to TRBD1. There are 15 residues in the CDR3. V lost 3 bases and J lost 4; bases outside the gene matches: 5. From germline, CDR1 is MNHEY and CDR2 SMNVEV (reference sequence). Here the CDR3 reads CASSFGQGLYNEQFF. In DNA, the CDR3 is TGTGCCAGCAGTTTTGGACAGGGATTATACAATGAGCAGTTCTTC.

The V gene is TRBV7-9, the J gene TRBJ1-5; 9 nucleotides align to TRBD1. The CDR3 covers 16 residues. With 4 bases clipped from V and 1 base from J, the junction kept 5 bases outside the gene matches. Germline V gene data show CDR1 as SEHNR and CDR2 as FQNEAQ (reference sequence). CDR3 sequence (DNA): TGTGCCAGCAGCTCTTCCGGGACAGGGAGCAATCAGCCCCAGCATTTT. The encoded protein is CASSSSGTGSNQPQHF. Full variable domain (remainder filled in from reference TRBV7-9 and TRBJ1-5): DTGVSQNPRHKITKRGQNVTFRCDPISEHNRLYWYRQTLGQGPEFLTYFQNEAQLEKSRLLSDRFSAERPKGSFSTLEIQRTEQGDSAMYLCASSSSGTGSNQPQHFGDGTRLSIL.

This chain joins TRBV7-2 and TRBJ2-5, with 11 bases identical to TRBD1. The germline gives CDR1 SGHTA, CDR2 FQGNSA. The CDR3 length is 16 residues. After removal of 6 bases from V and 2 bases from J, the junction contained 8 bases not matched to a gene. The CDR3 DNA sequence: TGTGCCAGCAGTCGACGGACAGGGGGCTTTCAAGAGACCCAGTACTTC. Its protein product is CASSRRTGGFQETQYF.

V usage is TRBV11-2 and J usage is TRBJ2-1; TRBD2 aligns across 12 bases. J was trimmed by 8 bases and V by 5 bases; bases with no gene match: 7. CDR1 and CDR2 (germline): SGHAT, FQNNGV. The CDR3 has 15 residues. CDR3 sequence reads: CASSPRLAGEHEQFF. For the CDR3, the DNA is TGTGCCAGCAGCCCGAGACTAGCGGGGGAACATGAGCAGTTCTTC.

V usage is TRBV10-2 and J usage is TRBJ1-1; the D gene is possibly TRBD1 (6 bases). V shed 5 bases and J shed 3 bases, with 10 bases lying between them. The CDR3 covers 13 residues. The germline V gene has CDR1 WSHSY and CDR2 SAAADI. This chain's CDR3 is CASSRDTYTEAFF. CDR3 bases: TGCGCCAGCAGTAGGGACACCTACACTGAAGCTTTCTTT.

The rearrangement links TRBV6-1 to TRBJ2-5; a possible D gene is TRBD2 (5 bases). This CDR3 has 16 residues. Trimming shortened V by 0 bases and J by 4 bases, and 15 bases separated the two germline ends. CDR1 and CDR2 (germline): MNHNS, SASEGT. The CDR3 here is CASSEAVQGSGETQYF. In nucleotides, the CDR3 is TGTGCCAGCAGTGAAGCTGTACAAGGGAGCGGAGAGACCCAGTACTTC.

The V call is TRBV30, the J call TRBJ2-7, with 11 bases that match TRBD2. V lost 3 bases, J lost 7 bases, and 5 bases stayed unmatched. Germline-derived CDR1 and CDR2 are GTSNPN and SVGIG (reference sequence). CDR3 length: 13 amino acids. CDR3 coding DNA: TGTGCCTGGAGCGGTAGCGGGAGGGGAGAGCAGTACTTC. Translated, it gives CAWSGSGRGEQYF.

The V and J genes are TRBV2 and TRBJ1-5, with 8 bases fitting TRBD1. Germline values: CDR1 SNHLY, CDR2 FYNNEI. The J segment lost 1 base and the V segment lost 5 bases, leaving 7 bases of the junction unmatched. The CDR3 covers 16 residues. For the CDR3, the DNA is TGTGCCAGCAGTCCTTTAGGACAGGGAAGCAATCAGCCCCAGCATTTT. This sequence encodes CASSPLGQGSNQPQHF. Combining the CDR3 with reference TRBV2 and TRBJ1-5 gives the whole variable domain EPEVTQTPSHQVTQMGQEVILRCVPISNHLYFYWYRQILGQKVEFLVSFYNNEISEKSEIFDDQFSVERPDGSNFTLKIRSTKLEDSAMYFCASSPLGQGSNQPQHFGDGTRLSIL.

The chain is built from TRBV9 and TRBJ2-3; perhaps TRBD1 as D (5 bases). The V and J ends lost 4 bases and 0 bases respectively, with 12 bases between them. CDR3 length: 15 amino acids. The germline V gene encodes CDR1 SGDLS and CDR2 YYNGEE. The chain's CDR3 is CASSTRQLSTDTQYF. As DNA, the CDR3 is TGTGCCAGCAGCACCCGACAGTTAAGCACAGATACGCAGTATTTT.

V usage is TRBV2 and J usage is TRBJ1-2; maybe TRBD1 (5 bases). Germline CDR1 reads SNHLY; CDR2 reads FYNNEI. This CDR3 region has 14 residues. V was clipped by 4 bases and J by 4 bases, with 13 bases between them. CDR3 sequence: CASSVGGGGYGYTF. DNA of the CDR3: TGTGCCAGCAGTGTCGGTGGGGGGGGCTATGGCTACACCTTC.

The V and J genes are TRBV7-9 and TRBJ2-1, with TRBD2 as a possible D gene (5 bases). The germline V gene has CDR1 SEHNR and CDR2 FQNEAQ (reference sequence). The CDR3 extends over 13 amino acids. Trimming removed 5 bases at V and 8 bases at J, with 13 bases between. CDR3 region: CASSERGLDEQFF. The CDR3 DNA is TGTGCCAGCAGCGAGAGAGGGTTGGATGAGCAGTTCTTC.

CDR3 coding DNA: TGCGCCAGCAGCCAAGGGACAGCTAATAATTCACCCCTCCACTTT. Protein product: CASSQGTANNSPLHF. V usage is TRBV4-1 and J usage is TRBJ1-6; maybe TRBD1 (6 bases). The germline V gene has CDR1 MGHRA and CDR2 YSYEKL. V lost 1 base, J lost 5 bases, and 9 bases lay in between. This CDR3 region has 15 residues.

The CDR3: CASSLEAGQGTDTQYF. CDR3 coding DNA: TGTGCCAGCAGCTTAGAGGCGGGACAGGGCACAGATACGCAGTATTTT. This chain links TRBV7-9 with TRBJ2-3; 8 bases are a match to TRBD1. The CDR3 runs to 16 residues. Germline CDR1 is SEHNR and CDR2 is FQNEAQ (reference sequence). The V segment lost 1 base and the J segment 1 base; nucleotides outside the gene matches: 4.

The V gene is TRBV6-1, the J gene TRBJ2-7; a weak D match, TRBD1 (5 bases). In germline, CDR1 is MNHNS, CDR2 SASEGT. CDR3 length: 15 residues. Trimming stripped 8 bases from V and 3 bases from J, with 20 bases between. CDR3 residues: CASPLAARVIYEQYF. In nucleotides, the CDR3 is TGTGCCAGCCCACTGGCCGCCAGGGTAATCTACGAGCAGTACTTC.

This clone has only a few counts. The chain has TRBV6-1 and TRBJ2-6; D possibly corresponds to TRBD1 (6 bases). CDR1 and CDR2 (germline): MNHNS, SASEGT. The CDR3 consists of 16 residues. Trimming took 0 bases from V and 1 from J, leaving 7 bases between them. CDR3 residues: CASSEATGSGANVLTF. CDR3 bases: TGTGCCAGCAGTGAAGCAACAGGGTCTGGGGCCAACGTCCTGACTTTC.

The CDR3 region is CASSEESSAKETQYF. For the CDR3, the DNA is TGTGCCAGCAGTGAAGAGTCTAGCGCTAAAGAGACCCAGTACTTC. This chain uses TRBV2 with TRBJ2-5; D may be TRBD2 (6 bases). There are 15 residues in the CDR3. The ends were cut back, 1 base at V and 3 bases at J, with 12 bases in the middle. Germline V gives CDR1 SNHLY, CDR2 FYNNEI.

This chain connects TRBV2 to TRBJ2-7; unclear D gene. The CDR3 is made up of 15 amino acids. The ends were cut back, 4 bases at V and 2 bases at J, with 15 bases in the middle. Germline values: CDR1 SNHLY, CDR2 FYNNEI. For the CDR3, the DNA is TGTGCCAGCAGTGCCGAGAGTAGTCCCACCTACGAGCAGTACTTC. Amino acid sequence: CASSAESSPTYEQYF.

The genes are TRBV18 and TRBJ2-5; D is ambiguous. Trimming removed 5 bases from V and 5 bases from J, with 12 bases in between. The CDR3 runs 13 residues. From germline, CDR1 is KGHSH and CDR2 LQKENI. DNA for the CDR3: TGTGCCAGCTCATCGGTGAATCGGGAGACCCAGTACTTC. The encoded protein is CASSSVNRETQYF.

The rearrangement joins TRBV2 to TRBJ2-6; 9 bases are shared with TRBD1. Trimming took 8 bases from V and 1 from J; bases not matched to a gene: 15. This CDR3 is built from 19 residues. CDR1 is SNHLY and CDR2 is FYNNEI in the germline V gene. The CDR3 protein is CASLLPRGQGLSGANVLTF. DNA for the CDR3: TGTGCCAGCCTACTCCCTCGGGGACAGGGCCTATCTGGGGCCAACGTCCTGACTTTC.

This chain uses TRBV12-5 with TRBJ2-7; 7 positions agree with TRBD2. Germline lookup yields CDR1 LGHNT and CDR2 FRNRAP. There are 14 residues in the CDR3. Unmatched junction bases numbered 2, after V lost 0 bases and J lost 3 bases. The chain's CDR3 is CASGLVGLNYEQYF. The CDR3 coding sequence is TGTGCTAGTGGTTTGGTGGGACTAAACTACGAGCAGTACTTC.

The V call is TRBV5-1, the J call TRBJ2-5, with D possibly TRBD1 on 5 matching bases. V was trimmed by 10 bases and J by 2 bases, leaving 18 bases between them. CDR1 is SGHRS and CDR2 is YFSETQ in the germline V gene. CDR3 length: 14 residues. CDR3 region: CASSGAALQETQYF. As DNA, the CDR3 is TGCGCCTCCTCTGGGGCAGCCCTTCAAGAGACCCAGTACTTC.

This sequence joins TRBV6-6 and TRBJ2-2; 10 bases map to TRBD2. Trimming cost V 8 bases and J 3 bases; bases outside gene matches: 9. Germline CDR1 and CDR2: MNHNY and SVGAGI (reference sequence). This CDR3 comprises 16 residues. The CDR3 DNA reads as TGTGCCAGCCTACCGAAGCGGGAGGGCCACACCGGGGAGCTGTTTTTT. This sequence encodes CASLPKREGHTGELFF.

This chain joins TRBV5-4 and TRBJ1-5; perhaps TRBD1 as D (5 bases). Between the trimmed V and J ends, which lost 4 bases and 2 bases, there was a span of 22 bases. Germline assignment: CDR1 SGHNT and CDR2 YYREEE (reference sequence). This CDR3 region has 18 residues. The CDR3 region has the DNA TGTGCCAGCAGCCTTGGGGGGGGGAATGAGAGGGGCAATCAGCCCCAGCATTTT. Protein product: CASSLGGGNERGNQPQHF. Based on the CDR3 plus reference TRBV5-4 and TRBJ1-5, the full variable domain is ETGVTQSPTHLIKTRGQQVTLRCSSQSGHNTVSWYQQALGQGPQFIFQYYREEENGRGNFPPRFSGLQFPNYSSELNVNALELDDSALYLCASSLGGGNERGNQPQHFGDGTRLSIL.

This chain uses TRBV5-1 with TRBJ2-1, with 10 bases identical to TRBD2. Germline-derived CDR1 and CDR2 are SGHRS and YFSETQ. The CDR3 spans 16 residues. V trimming: 0 bases; J trimming: 2 bases; junction bases outside the gene matches: 2. CDR3 residues: CASSLEAGGTYNEQFF. Written as DNA, the CDR3 is TGCGCCAGCAGCTTGGAAGCGGGAGGGACCTACAATGAGCAGTTCTTC.